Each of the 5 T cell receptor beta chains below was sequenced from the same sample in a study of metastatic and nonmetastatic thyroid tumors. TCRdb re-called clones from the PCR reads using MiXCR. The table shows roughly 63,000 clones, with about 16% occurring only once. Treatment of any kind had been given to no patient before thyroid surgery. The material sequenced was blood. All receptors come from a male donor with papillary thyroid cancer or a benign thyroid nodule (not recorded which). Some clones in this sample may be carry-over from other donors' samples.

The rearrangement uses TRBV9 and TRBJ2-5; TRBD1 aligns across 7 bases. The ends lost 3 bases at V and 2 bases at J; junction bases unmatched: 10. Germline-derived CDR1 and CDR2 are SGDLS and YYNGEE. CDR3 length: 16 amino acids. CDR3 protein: CASSAQQGIWQETQYF. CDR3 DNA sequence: TGTGCCAGCAGCGCCCAACAGGGGATTTGGCAAGAGACCCAGTACTTC.

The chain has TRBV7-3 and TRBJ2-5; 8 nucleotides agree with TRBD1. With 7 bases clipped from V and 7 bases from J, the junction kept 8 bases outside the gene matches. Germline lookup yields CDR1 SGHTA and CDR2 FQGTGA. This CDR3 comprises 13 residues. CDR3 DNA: TGTGCCAGCACCACGGGAGACAGGGGGACCCAGTACTTC. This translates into CASTTGDRGTQYF.

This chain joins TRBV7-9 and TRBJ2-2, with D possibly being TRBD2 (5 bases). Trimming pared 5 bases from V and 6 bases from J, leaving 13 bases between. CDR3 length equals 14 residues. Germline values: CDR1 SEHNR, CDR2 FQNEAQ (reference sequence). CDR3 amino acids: CASSRDQEAGELFF. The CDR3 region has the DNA TGTGCCAGCAGCAGGGATCAGGAGGCCGGGGAGCTGTTTTTT. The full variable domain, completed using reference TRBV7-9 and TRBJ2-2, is DTGVSQNPRHKITKRGQNVTFRCDPISEHNRLYWYRQTLGQGPEFLTYFQNEAQLEKSRLLSDRFSAERPKGSFSTLEIQRTEQGDSAMYLCASSRDQEAGELFFGEGSRLTVL.

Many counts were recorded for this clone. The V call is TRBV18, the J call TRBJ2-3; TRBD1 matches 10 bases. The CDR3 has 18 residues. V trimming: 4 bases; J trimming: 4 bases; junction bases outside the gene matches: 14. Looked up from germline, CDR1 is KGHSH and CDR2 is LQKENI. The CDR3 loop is CASSQGSGRDRGPDTQYF. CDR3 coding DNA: TGTGCCAGCTCACAGGGGAGTGGCCGGGACAGGGGTCCAGATACGCAGTATTTT.

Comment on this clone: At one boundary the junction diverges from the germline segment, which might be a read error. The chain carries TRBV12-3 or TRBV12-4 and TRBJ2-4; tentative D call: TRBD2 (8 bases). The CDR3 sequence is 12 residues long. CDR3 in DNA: TGTGCCAGCAGTTTTATGGCGGGGGGACAGTCCTTC. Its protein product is CASSFMAGGQSF.